The 21 T cell receptor beta chains reported below all come from one sample, sequenced in a study of TIL therapy for anti-PD-1-resistant metastatic lung cancer. Indicated time point: pre-treatment sample, taken before nivolumab and TIL therapy. This was the immunoSEQ v3 assay. Assay: immunoSEQ multiplex PCR; the TCRdb copy retains only in-frame clones and omits some. The top ten hold 1.5% to 2% of the sample, which has about 21,000 clones, around three quarters seen once. The sample in question was blood, obtained at baseline. These receptors were obtained from a person aged 25 to 85 with non-small cell lung cancer.

This clone was picked up one time. The junction shows a germline mismatch at one end, possibly a read error. The sample contains more than one DNA sequence encoding this CDR3. This chain connects TRBV27 to TRBJ2-1, with D unclear. The CDR3 sequence is 15 residues long. Per germline, CDR1 MNHEY and CDR2 SMNVEV (reference sequence). The CDR3 protein is CASRLGGSSYNEQFF. CDR3 in DNA: TGTGCCAGCCGTTTAGGCGGTAGCTCCTACAATGAGCAGTTCTTC.

The chain carries TRBV24-1 and TRBJ2-3; 13 bases are a match to TRBD2. This CDR3 comprises 16 residues. CDR1 KGHDR and CDR2 SFDVKD come from the germline V gene. After removal of 3 bases from V and 2 bases from J, the junction contained 1 base not matched to a gene. CDR3 residues: CATSDGTSGATDTQYF. The CDR3 DNA sequence: TGTGCCACCAGTGATGGGACTAGCGGGGCCACAGATACGCAGTATTTT.

This clone was counted a single time. The V gene is TRBV15, the J gene TRBJ2-7; D may be TRBD1 (7 bases). The V gene lost 0 bases and the J gene lost 2 bases, with 11 bases spanning the gap. Germline V gene sequence: CDR1 LNHNV, CDR2 YYDKDF (reference sequence). CDR3 size: 15 residues. CDR3 DNA sequence: TGTGCCACCAGCAGAGATCCAGGGGGGACCTACGAGCAGTACTTC. Amino acids: CATSRDPGGTYEQYF.

V gene TRBV7-9 combines with J gene TRBJ2-1, with D unclear. CDR3 length: 14 amino acids. Germline assignment: CDR1 SEHNR and CDR2 FQNEAQ (reference sequence). V was cut by 8 bases and J by 4 bases, with 15 bases left in between. CDR3 sequence: CASAPLTVYNEQFF. The CDR3, as DNA: TGTGCCAGCGCCCCTTTAACGGTTTACAATGAGCAGTTCTTC. Variable domain in full (rest from reference TRBV7-9 and TRBJ2-1): DTGVSQNPRHKITKRGQNVTFRCDPISEHNRLYWYRQTLGQGPEFLTYFQNEAQLEKSRLLSDRFSAERPKGSFSTLEIQRTEQGDSAMYLCASAPLTVYNEQFFGPGTRLTVL.

This clone was seen a handful of times. The gene calls are TRBV20-1 and TRBJ2-2; TRBD1 is a possible D gene (5 bases). CDR3 length: 14 residues. CDR1 DFQATT and CDR2 SNEGSKA come from the germline V gene (reference sequence). Trimming took off 3 bases at V and 0 bases at J, with 8 bases between the two ends. CDR3 nucleotides: TGCAGTGCTAGTAAGGGGCCGAACACCGGGGAGCTGTTTTTT. Translating gives CSASKGPNTGELFF.

This clone was observed a single time. The rearrangement links TRBV5-1 to TRBJ2-7, with 7 bases identical to TRBD2. This CDR3 has 16 amino acids. Trimming took 0 bases from V and 0 from J; bases not matched to a gene: 6. From germline, CDR1 is SGHRS and CDR2 YFSETQ. This CDR3 is CASSLGQGLSSYEQYF. In DNA form, the CDR3 reads TGCGCCAGCAGCTTGGGTCAGGGACTAAGCTCCTACGAGCAGTACTTC.

The rearrangement joins TRBV4-1 to TRBJ2-7; D gene ambiguous. This CDR3 region has 13 residues. Germline assignment: CDR1 MGHRA and CDR2 YSYEKL. The V and J ends lost 1 base and 1 base respectively, with 5 bases between them. The CDR3 nucleotides are TGCGCCAGCAGCCAAGTGGCGTCCTACGAGCAGTACTTC. Its protein is CASSQVASYEQYF.

V is TRBV7-2 and J is TRBJ1-3, with no clear D. The ends were cut back, 4 bases at V and 0 bases at J, with 7 bases in the middle. Per germline, CDR1 SGHTA and CDR2 FQGNSA. The CDR3 length is 14 residues. In DNA, the CDR3 is TGTGCCAGCAGCTCACGCAGCTCTGGAAACACCATATATTTT. It is translated as CASSSRSSGNTIYF.

V and J are TRBV7-2 and TRBJ2-3; 8 bases fit TRBD1. V lost 5 bases to trimming and J lost 3 bases; unmatched junction nucleotides: 10. Germline CDR1 is SGHTA and CDR2 is FQGNSA. The CDR3 is 16 amino acids. The CDR3 region is CASSTTGAFWTDTQYF. The CDR3 DNA reads TGTGCCAGCAGCACGACAGGGGCGTTTTGGACAGATACGCAGTATTTT.

V gene TRBV30 combines with J gene TRBJ2-1; D perhaps matches TRBD1 (7 bases). This CDR3 has 13 amino acids. V lost 3 bases to trimming and J lost 8 bases, with 14 bases between them. CDR1 is GTSNPN and CDR2 is SVGIG in the germline V gene (reference sequence). The chain's CDR3 is CAWRQGRFHEQFF. The CDR3 bases are TGTGCCTGGAGACAGGGGAGGTTCCATGAGCAGTTCTTC.

This clone was counted only a few times. The chain uses TRBV11-1 and TRBJ2-5; D is perhaps TRBD1 (6 bases). The CDR3 runs 15 residues. Trimming stripped 2 bases from V and 5 bases from J, with 15 bases between. CDR1 SGHAT and CDR2 FQDESV come from the germline V gene (reference sequence). The DNA for the CDR3 is TGTGCCAGCAGCTTAAGGGACAATGGCCCGGAGACCCAGTACTTC. Its translation: CASSLRDNGPETQYF.

The chain recombines TRBV21-1 with TRBJ1-1. TRBV21-1 is a listed pseudogene. CDR3 length equals 12 residues. The CDR3 DNA is TGTGCCAGCAGCAGGGACAACACTGAAGCTTTCTTT. It translates to CASSRDNTEAFF.

V usage is TRBV7-2 and J usage is TRBJ2-6, with D possibly matching TRBD1 (6 bases). Per germline, CDR1 SGHTA and CDR2 FQGNSA. This CDR3 is built from 17 residues. Trimming took off 4 bases at V and 2 bases at J, with 15 bases between the two ends. In DNA, the CDR3 is TGTGCCAGCAGCTCCTATGGGGGCCGAGCTGGGGCCAACGTCCTGACTTTC. Translation: CASSSYGGRAGANVLTF.

This chain uses TRBV30 with TRBJ1-4, with TRBD1 matching over 10 bases. The CDR3 is 16 amino acids. Germline-derived CDR1 and CDR2 are GTSNPN and SVGIG (reference sequence). With 2 bases clipped from V and 7 bases from J, the junction kept 10 bases outside the gene matches. CDR3 sequence reads: CAWSLRTGGNGEKLFF. CDR3 in DNA: TGTGCCTGGAGTCTACGGACAGGGGGTAATGGTGAAAAACTGTTTTTT.

The gene calls are TRBV15 and TRBJ2-4, with TRBD1 as a possible D gene (6 bases). Trimming cost V 0 bases and J 1 base, with 19 bases left between them. Germline V gene lookup returns CDR1 LNHNV and CDR2 YYDKDF (reference sequence). This CDR3 is built from 19 residues. The chain's CDR3 is CATSRDIQGPYFAKNIQYF. The CDR3 DNA reads TGTGCCACCAGCAGAGATATCCAGGGGCCTTATTTTGCCAAAAACATTCAGTACTTC. Full variable domain (missing parts from reference TRBV15 and TRBJ2-4): DAMVIQNPRYQVTQFGKPVTLSCSQTLNHNVMYWYQQKSSQAPKLLFHYYDKDFNNEADTPDNFQSRRPNTSFCFLDIRSPGLGDTAMYLCATSRDIQGPYFAKNIQYFGAGTRLSVL.

In this sample, this clone turned up once. The genes are TRBV4-1 and TRBJ2-4; possible D gene TRBD1, 6 bases. Germline CDR1 reads MGHRA; CDR2 reads YSYEKL. V shed 3 bases and J shed 5 bases, with 20 bases lying between them. The CDR3 length is 17 residues. The CDR3 region is CASSQVLSRRGQNIQYF. In nucleotides, the CDR3 is TGCGCCAGCAGCCAGGTCTTATCCCGCAGGGGACAAAACATTCAGTACTTC.

This chain joins TRBV19 and TRBJ1-5; D is ambiguous. CDR3 length equals 16 residues. Germline CDR1 is LNHDA and CDR2 is SQIVND (reference sequence). Trimming stripped 1 base from V and 0 bases from J, with 10 bases between. DNA of the CDR3: TGTGCCAGTAGTATAGGGGTGGAGTATAGCAATCAGCCCCAGCATTTT. It is translated as CASSIGVEYSNQPQHF.

This chain joins TRBV5-1 and TRBJ2-2; 9 bases map to TRBD1. This CDR3 has 14 amino acids. CDR1 and CDR2 (germline): SGHRS, YFSETQ. V shed 4 bases and J 3 bases; nucleotides not matched to a gene: 1. The CDR3 sequence: CASSRTGDTGELFF. Here the CDR3 DNA reads TGCGCCAGCAGCCGGACAGGGGACACCGGGGAGCTGTTTTTT.

This clone was counted only a few times. The chain couples TRBV5-1 to TRBJ1-2; TRBD1 matches 7 bases. After removal of 4 bases from V and 3 bases from J, the junction contained 9 bases not matched to a gene. The CDR3 is 15 amino acids. The germline gives CDR1 SGHRS, CDR2 YFSETQ. This CDR3 reads CASSRIDGQDYGYTF. The CDR3 bases are TGCGCCAGCAGCCGAATCGACGGACAGGACTATGGCTACACCTTC.

This chain connects TRBV29-1 to TRBJ2-1; D uncertain. Trimming shortened V by 6 bases and J by 5 bases, and 17 bases separated the two germline ends. CDR3 length: 14 amino acids. Germline CDR1 SQVTM, CDR2 ANQGSEA. The CDR3 sequence is CSVEPSWRNNEQFF. The CDR3 nucleotides read TGCAGCGTCGAACCAAGCTGGCGGAACAATGAGCAGTTCTTC.

This rearrangement joins TRBV15 to TRBJ2-1, with a weak D call TRBD2 (6 bases). V shed 6 bases and J shed 4 bases, with 28 bases lying between them. Germline CDR1 and CDR2: LNHNV and YYDKDF (reference sequence). The CDR3 covers 19 residues. The CDR3 here is CATSLAEAFDFQSYNEQFF. The CDR3 DNA reads as TGTGCCACCAGTTTAGCGGAAGCTTTCGATTTCCAGAGTTACAATGAGCAGTTCTTC.